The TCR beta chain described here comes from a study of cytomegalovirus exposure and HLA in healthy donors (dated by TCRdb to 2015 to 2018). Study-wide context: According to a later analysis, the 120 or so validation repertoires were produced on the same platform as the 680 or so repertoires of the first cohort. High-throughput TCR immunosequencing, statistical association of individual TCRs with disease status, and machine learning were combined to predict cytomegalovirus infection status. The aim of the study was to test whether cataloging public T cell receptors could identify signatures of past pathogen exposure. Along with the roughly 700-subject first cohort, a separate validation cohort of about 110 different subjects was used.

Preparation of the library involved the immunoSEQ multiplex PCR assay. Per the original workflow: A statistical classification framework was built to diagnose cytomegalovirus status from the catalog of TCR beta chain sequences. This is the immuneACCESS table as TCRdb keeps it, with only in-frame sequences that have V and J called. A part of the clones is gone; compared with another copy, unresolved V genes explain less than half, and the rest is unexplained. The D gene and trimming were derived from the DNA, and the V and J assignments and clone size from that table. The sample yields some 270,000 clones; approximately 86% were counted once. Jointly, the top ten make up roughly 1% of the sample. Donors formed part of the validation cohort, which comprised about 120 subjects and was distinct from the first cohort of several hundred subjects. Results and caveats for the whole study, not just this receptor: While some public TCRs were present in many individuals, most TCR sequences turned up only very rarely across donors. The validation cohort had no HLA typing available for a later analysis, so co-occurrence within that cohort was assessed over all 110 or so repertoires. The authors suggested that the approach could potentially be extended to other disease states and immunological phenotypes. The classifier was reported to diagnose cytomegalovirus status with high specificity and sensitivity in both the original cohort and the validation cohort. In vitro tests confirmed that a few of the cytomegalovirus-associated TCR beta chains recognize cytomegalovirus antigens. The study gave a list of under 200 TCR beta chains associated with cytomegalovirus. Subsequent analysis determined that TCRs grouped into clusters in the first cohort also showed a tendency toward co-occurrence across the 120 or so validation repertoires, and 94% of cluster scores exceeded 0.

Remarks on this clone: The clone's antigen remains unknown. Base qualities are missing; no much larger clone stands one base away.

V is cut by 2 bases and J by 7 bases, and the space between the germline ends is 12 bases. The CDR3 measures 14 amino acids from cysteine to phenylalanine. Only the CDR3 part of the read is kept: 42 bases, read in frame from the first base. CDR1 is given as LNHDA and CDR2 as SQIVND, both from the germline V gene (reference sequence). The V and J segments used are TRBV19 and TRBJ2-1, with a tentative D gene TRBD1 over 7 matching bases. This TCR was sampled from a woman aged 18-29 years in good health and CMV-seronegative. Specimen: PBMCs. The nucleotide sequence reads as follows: TGTGCCAGTAGTATATCATCAGGGGGGAATGAGCAGTTCTTC. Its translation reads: CASSISSGGNEQFF.